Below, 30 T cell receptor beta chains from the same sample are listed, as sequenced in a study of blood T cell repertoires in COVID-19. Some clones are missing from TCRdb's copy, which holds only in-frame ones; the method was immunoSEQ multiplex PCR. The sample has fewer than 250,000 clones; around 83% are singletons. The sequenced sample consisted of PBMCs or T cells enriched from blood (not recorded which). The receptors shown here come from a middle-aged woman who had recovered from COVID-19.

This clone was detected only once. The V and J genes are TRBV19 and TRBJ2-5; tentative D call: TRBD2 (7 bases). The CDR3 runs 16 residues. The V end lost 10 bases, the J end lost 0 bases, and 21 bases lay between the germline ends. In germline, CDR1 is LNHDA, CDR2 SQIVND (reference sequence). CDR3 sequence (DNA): TGTGCCACCTCAAGAAGGGGGGGAGGGTACCAAGAGACCCAGTACTTC. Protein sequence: CATSRRGGGYQETQYF.

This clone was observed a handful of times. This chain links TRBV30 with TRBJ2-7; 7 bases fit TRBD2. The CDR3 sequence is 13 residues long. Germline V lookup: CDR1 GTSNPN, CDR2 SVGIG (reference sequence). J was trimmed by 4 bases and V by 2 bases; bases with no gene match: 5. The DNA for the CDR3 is TGTGCCTGGAGTAAAGCGGGAACGTACGAGCAGTACTTC. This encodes CAWSKAGTYEQYF.

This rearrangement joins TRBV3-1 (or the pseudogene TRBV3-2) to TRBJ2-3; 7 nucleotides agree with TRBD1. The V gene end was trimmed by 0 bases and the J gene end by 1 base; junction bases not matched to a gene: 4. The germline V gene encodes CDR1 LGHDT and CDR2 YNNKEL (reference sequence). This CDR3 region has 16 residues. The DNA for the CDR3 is TGTGCCAGCAGCCAAGATATAGGGGGCGGCACAGATACGCAGTATTTT. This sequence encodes CASSQDIGGGTDTQYF.

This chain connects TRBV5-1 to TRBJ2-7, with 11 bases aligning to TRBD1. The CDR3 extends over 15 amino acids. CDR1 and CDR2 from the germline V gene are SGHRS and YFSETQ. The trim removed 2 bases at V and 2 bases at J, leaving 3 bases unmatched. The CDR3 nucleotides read TGCGCCAGCAGCTTAGAGGACAGGGGGCCCTACGAGCAGTACTTC. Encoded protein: CASSLEDRGPYEQYF.

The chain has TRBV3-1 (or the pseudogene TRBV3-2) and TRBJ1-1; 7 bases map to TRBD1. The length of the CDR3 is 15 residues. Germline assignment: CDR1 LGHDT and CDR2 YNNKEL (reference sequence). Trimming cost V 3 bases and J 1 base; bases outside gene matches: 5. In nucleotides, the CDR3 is TGTGCCAGCAGCCACTACGACAGGGAGAACACTGAAGCTTTCTTT. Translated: CASSHYDRENTEAFF.

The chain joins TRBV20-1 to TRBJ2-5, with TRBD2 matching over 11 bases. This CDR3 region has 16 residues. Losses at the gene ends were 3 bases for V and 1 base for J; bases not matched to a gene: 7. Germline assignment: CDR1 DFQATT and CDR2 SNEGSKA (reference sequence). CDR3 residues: CSASTSGSSFQETQYF. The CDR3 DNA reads TGCAGTGCTAGTACTAGCGGGAGCAGTTTCCAAGAGACCCAGTACTTC.

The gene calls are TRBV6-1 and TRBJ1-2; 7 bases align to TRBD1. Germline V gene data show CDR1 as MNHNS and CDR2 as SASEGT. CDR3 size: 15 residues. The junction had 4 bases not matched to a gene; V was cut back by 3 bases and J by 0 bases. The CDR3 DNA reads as TGTGCCAGCAGTGAGCGACAGGGTGCTAACTATGGCTACACCTTC. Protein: CASSERQGANYGYTF.

The CDR3 nucleotides read TGTGCCAGCAGCTTAGAAGAGGGGGAGGCTTTCTTT. This gives the protein CASSLEEGEAFF. The chain is built from TRBV11-3 and TRBJ1-1, with D possibly TRBD1 on 6 matching bases. Trimming left V 0 bases short and J 11 bases short, with 10 bases between. Looked up from germline, CDR1 is SGHNT and CDR2 is YENEEA. This CDR3 region has 12 residues.

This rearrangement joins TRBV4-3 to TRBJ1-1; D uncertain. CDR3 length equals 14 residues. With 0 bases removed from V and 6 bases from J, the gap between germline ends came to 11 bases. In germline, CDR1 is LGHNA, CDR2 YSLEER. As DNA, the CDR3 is TGCGCCAGCAGCCAAGAATTGGCAGTCCCTGAAGCTTTCTTT. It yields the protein CASSQELAVPEAFF.

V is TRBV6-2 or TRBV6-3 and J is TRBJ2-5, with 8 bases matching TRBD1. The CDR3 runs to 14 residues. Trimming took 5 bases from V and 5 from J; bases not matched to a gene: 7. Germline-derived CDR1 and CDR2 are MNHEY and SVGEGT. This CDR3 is CASSPSRDRETQYF. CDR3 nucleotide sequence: TGTGCCAGCAGTCCGTCCCGGGACAGGGAGACCCAGTACTTC.

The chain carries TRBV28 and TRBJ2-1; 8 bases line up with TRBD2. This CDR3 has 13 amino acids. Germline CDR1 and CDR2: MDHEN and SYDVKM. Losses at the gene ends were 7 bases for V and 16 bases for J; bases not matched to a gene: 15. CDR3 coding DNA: TGTGCCAGCAATCCCCCCCGGGGGGGACTAGTTTTCTTC. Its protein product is CASNPPRGGLVFF.

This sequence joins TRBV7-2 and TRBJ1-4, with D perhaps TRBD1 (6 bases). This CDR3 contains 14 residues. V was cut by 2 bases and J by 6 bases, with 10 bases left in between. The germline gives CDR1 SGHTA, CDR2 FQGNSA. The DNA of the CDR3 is TGTGCCAGCAGCTTAAACAGGGAAGATGAAAAACTGTTTTTT. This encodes CASSLNREDEKLFF.

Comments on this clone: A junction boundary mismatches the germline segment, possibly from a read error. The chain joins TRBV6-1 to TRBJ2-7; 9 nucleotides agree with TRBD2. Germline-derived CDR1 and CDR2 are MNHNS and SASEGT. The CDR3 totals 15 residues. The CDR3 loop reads CASSEVLSGSYEQYF. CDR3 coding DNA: TGTGCTAGCAGTGAAGTGCTTAGCGGGAGCTACGAGCAGTACTTC.

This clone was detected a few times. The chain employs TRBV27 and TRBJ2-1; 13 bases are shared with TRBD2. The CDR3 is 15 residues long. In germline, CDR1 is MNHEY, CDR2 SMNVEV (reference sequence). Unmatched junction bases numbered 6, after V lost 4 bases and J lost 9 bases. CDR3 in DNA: TGTGCCAGCAGTTCCTGGACTAGCGGGAGAAGTGAGCAGTTCTTC. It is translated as CASSSWTSGRSEQFF.

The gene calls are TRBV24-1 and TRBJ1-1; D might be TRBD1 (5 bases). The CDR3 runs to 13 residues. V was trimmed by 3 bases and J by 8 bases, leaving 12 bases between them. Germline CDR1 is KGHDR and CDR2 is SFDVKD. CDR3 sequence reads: CATSDAGWREAFF. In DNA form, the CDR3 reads TGTGCCACCAGTGATGCAGGGTGGCGGGAAGCTTTCTTT.

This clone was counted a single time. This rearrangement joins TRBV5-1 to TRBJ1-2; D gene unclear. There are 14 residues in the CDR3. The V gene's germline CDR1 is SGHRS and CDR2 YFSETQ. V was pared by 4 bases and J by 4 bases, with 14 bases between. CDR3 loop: CASSRDFAAYGYTF. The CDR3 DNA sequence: TGCGCCAGCAGCCGTGACTTCGCCGCCTATGGCTACACCTTC.

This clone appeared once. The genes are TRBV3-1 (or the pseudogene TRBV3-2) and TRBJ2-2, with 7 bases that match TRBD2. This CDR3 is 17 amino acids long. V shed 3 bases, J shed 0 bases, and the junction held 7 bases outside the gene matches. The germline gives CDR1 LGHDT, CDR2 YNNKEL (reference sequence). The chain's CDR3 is CASSHRGRASNTGELFF. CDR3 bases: TGTGCCAGCAGCCACCGAGGGAGGGCCTCGAACACCGGGGAGCTGTTTTTT.

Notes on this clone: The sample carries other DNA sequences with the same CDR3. CDR3 bases: TGTGCCAGTAGTATTGTGAGTGACCAAGAGACCCAGTACTTC. Protein sequence: CASSIVSDQETQYF. V and J are TRBV19 and TRBJ2-5; D not certain. The CDR3 extends over 14 amino acids. Trimming shortened V by 3 bases and J by 0 bases, and 8 bases separated the two germline ends. Germline CDR1 reads LNHDA; CDR2 reads SQIVND (reference sequence).

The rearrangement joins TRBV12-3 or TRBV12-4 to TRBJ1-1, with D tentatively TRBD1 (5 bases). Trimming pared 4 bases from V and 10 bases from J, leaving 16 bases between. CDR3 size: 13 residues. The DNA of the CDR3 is TGTGCCAGCAGTTACCGGGGGTATTTGGGAGCTTTCTTT. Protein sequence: CASSYRGYLGAFF.

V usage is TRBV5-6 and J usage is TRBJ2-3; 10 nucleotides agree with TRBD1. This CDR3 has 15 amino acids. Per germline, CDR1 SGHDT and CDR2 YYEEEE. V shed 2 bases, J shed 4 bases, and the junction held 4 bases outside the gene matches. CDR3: CASSFSGTGADTQYF. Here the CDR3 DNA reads TGTGCCAGCAGCTTTTCCGGGACAGGGGCAGATACGCAGTATTTT.

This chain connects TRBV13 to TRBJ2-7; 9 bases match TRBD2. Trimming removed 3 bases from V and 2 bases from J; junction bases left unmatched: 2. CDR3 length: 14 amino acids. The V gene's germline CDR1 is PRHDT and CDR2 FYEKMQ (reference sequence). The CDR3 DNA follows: TGTGCCAGCAGCTTTAGCGGGAGCCCCTACGAGCAGTACGTC. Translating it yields CASSFSGSPYEQYV.

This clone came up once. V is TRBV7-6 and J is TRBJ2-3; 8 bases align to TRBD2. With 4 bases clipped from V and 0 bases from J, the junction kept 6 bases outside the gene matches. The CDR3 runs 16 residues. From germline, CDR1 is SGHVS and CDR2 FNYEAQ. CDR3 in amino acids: CASSSLPSGSTDTQYF. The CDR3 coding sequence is TGTGCCAGCAGCTCCCTTCCTAGCGGGAGCACAGATACGCAGTATTTT.

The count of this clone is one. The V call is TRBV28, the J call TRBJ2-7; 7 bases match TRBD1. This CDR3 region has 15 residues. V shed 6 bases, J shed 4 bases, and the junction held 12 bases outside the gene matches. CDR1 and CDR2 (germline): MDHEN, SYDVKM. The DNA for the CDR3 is TGTGCCAGCAGCCGAGGGGGCTCAAATATTTACGAGCAGTACTTC. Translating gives CASSRGGSNIYEQYF.

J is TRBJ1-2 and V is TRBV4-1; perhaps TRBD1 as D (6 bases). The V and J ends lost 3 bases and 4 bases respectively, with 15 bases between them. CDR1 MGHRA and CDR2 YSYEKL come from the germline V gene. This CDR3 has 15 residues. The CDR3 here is CASSHQMTGVYGYTF. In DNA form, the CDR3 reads TGCGCCAGCAGCCACCAAATGACAGGCGTCTATGGCTACACCTTC.

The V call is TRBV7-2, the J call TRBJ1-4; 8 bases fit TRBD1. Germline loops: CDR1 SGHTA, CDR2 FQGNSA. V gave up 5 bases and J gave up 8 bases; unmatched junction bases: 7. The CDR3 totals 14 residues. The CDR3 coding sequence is TGTGCCAGCAGCATCGGACAGGGAGGCGAAAAACTGTTTTTT. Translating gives CASSIGQGGEKLFF.

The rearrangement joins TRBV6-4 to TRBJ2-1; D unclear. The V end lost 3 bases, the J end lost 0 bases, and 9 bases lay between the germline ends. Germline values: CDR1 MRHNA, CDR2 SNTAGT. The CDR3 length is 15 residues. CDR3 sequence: CASSDYPSSYNEQFF. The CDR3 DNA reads TGTGCCAGCAGTGATTACCCGAGCTCCTACAATGAGCAGTTCTTC.

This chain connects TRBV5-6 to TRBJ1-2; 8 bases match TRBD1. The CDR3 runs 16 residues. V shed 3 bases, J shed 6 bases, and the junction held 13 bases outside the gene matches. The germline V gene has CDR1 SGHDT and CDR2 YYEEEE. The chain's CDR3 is CASSSHPGQGFDGYTF. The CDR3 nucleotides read TGTGCCAGCAGCTCCCACCCCGGACAGGGATTTGATGGCTACACCTTC.

This CDR3 reads CASSKAGPPTYEQYF. The CDR3 region has the DNA TGTGCCAGCAGCAAAGCGGGCCCCCCTACCTACGAGCAGTACTTC. The genes are TRBV21-1 and TRBJ2-7; TRBD1, the table's D call, was not compared with the DNA. TRBV21-1 is deemed a pseudogene. The CDR3 consists of 15 residues.

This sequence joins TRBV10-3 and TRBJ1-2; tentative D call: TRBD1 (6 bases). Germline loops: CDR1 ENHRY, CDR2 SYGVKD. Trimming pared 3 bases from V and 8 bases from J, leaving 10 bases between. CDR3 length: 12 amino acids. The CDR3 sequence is CAISDWGPGYTF. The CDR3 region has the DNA TGTGCCATCAGTGATTGGGGGCCCGGCTACACCTTC.

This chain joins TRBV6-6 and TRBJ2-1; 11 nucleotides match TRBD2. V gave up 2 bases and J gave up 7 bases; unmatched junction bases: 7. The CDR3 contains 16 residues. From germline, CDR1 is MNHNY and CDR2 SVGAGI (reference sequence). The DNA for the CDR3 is TGTGCCAGCAGTTACCGGCCCGGGACTAGCGGAAATGAGCAGTTCTTC. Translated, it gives CASSYRPGTSGNEQFF.